These 14 T cell receptor beta chains originate from one sample sequenced in a study of spatial heterogeneity in lung cancer (dated by TCRdb to the late 2010s). The sample's time point label is to be understood as: sample taken at primary tumor resection. For TCR sequencing, whole RNA was extracted from tumor and nontumor lung tissue, or from cryopreserved PBMC samples, and no cell sorting was done. Library construction relied on 5' RACE. The instrument was a NextSeq 500. TCRdb itself trimmed the public reads at Q25 with fastp, ran MiXCR and retained productive beta chains. Identical CDR3 protein sequences are pooled into one entry, listed with their most common genes and DNA. This sample holds about 22,000 distinct CDR3 sequences; roughly 4.5% were observed only once. The ten largest clonotypes hold about 37% of the sample. This specimen was PBMCs, taken at surgery. Receptors were obtained from a male donor with early-stage non-small cell lung cancer.

This clonotype was seen many times. This chain links TRBV7-9 with TRBJ1-6, with 9 bases that match TRBD1. The V segment lost 1 base and the J segment 8 bases; nucleotides outside the gene matches: 9. The CDR3 runs to 17 residues. Germline lookup yields CDR1 SEHNR and CDR2 FQNEAQ (reference sequence). The CDR3 sequence is CASSLDRTGGWDSPLHF. Written as DNA, the CDR3 is TGTGCCAGCAGCTTAGACCGAACAGGGGGCTGGGATTCACCCCTCCACTTT.

This clonotype was seen at least ten times. This chain links TRBV4-1 with TRBJ1-1, with D maybe TRBD1 (6 bases). This CDR3 region has 13 residues. The germline V gene has CDR1 MGHRA and CDR2 YSYEKL. Trimming pared 4 bases from V and 4 bases from J, leaving 10 bases between. The CDR3 sequence: CASSRKQGTEAFF. DNA for the CDR3: TGCGCCAGCAGCCGCAAACAGGGCACTGAAGCTTTCTTT.

This clonotype showed up many times. This chain's CDR3 is CASSFGDVSYEQYF. The CDR3 region has the DNA TGCGCCAGCAGCTTTGGGGACGTATCCTACGAGCAGTACTTC. The chain couples TRBV5-1 to TRBJ2-7; D tentatively reads TRBD1 or TRBD2 (5 bases each). The CDR3 is 14 amino acids. The germline V and J ends were trimmed by 2 bases and 1 base, with 10 bases remaining between them. CDR1 is SGHRS and CDR2 is YFSETQ in the germline V gene.

This clonotype was seen a handful of times. The chain links TRBV28 to TRBJ2-1; 14 bases line up with TRBD2. Germline V gene lookup returns CDR1 MDHEN and CDR2 SYDVKM. This CDR3 has 17 amino acids. The V segment lost 6 bases and the J segment 9 bases; nucleotides outside the gene matches: 13. CDR3 DNA: TGTGCCAGCAGCTCTACGCTGACTAGCGGGAGGGATAGTGAGCAGTTCTTC. Amino acid sequence: CASSSTLTSGRDSEQFF.

This clonotype was counted ten times or more. V usage is TRBV28 and J usage is TRBJ1-6; TRBD1 might be the D (5 bases). Between the trimmed V and J ends, which lost 6 bases and 2 bases, there was a span of 17 bases. The germline V gene encodes CDR1 MDHEN and CDR2 SYDVKM. The CDR3 covers 17 residues. CDR3 in amino acids: CASSTDSEGTYNSPLHF. The CDR3 DNA sequence: TGTGCCAGCAGCACCGACAGCGAGGGGACCTATAATTCACCCCTCCACTTT.

This clonotype was recorded many times. CDR3 sequence reads: CASSRLAGRKVSYNEQFF. CDR3 bases: TGTGCCAGTAGCAGACTAGCGGGAAGGAAGGTCTCCTACAATGAGCAGTTCTTC. The chain couples TRBV28 to TRBJ2-1, with TRBD2 identical over 11 bases. The V gene's germline CDR1 is MDHEN and CDR2 SYDVKM. The CDR3 contains 18 residues. V shed 9 bases and J 0 bases; nucleotides not matched to a gene: 13.

This clonotype was seen at least ten times. V and J are TRBV7-2 and TRBJ2-5; 8 bases map to TRBD2. The CDR3 loop spans 15 amino acids. V dropped 1 base and J dropped 3; count of bases not matched to a gene: 4. Germline V gene lookup returns CDR1 SGHTA and CDR2 FQGNSA. CDR3 residues: CASSLVPGGEETQYF. The CDR3 DNA follows: TGTGCCAGCAGCTTAGTGCCCGGGGGGGAAGAGACCCAGTACTTC.

This clonotype was seen ten or more times. This sequence joins TRBV5-1 and TRBJ2-7; the D gene is possibly TRBD2 (6 bases). CDR3 length: 14 amino acids. Germline loops: CDR1 SGHRS, CDR2 YFSETQ. V was clipped by 5 bases and J by 0 bases, with 12 bases between them. Here the CDR3 reads CASRNGGSSYEQYF. The CDR3 DNA follows: TGCGCCAGCAGGAATGGGGGGAGCTCCTACGAGCAGTACTTC.

The table lists this clonotype with many counts. The J gene is TRBJ2-7, the V gene TRBV12-3 or TRBV12-4; 10 bases line up with TRBD2. The CDR3 consists of 14 residues. Trimming cost V 6 bases and J 7 bases; bases outside gene matches: 9. The CDR3 nucleotides are TGTGCCAGCAGGCTCAGCGGGGGGGCGCGGGAGCAGTACTTC. It is translated as CASRLSGGAREQYF.

This clonotype has at least ten counts. This rearrangement joins TRBV2 to TRBJ2-3; a possible D gene is TRBD1 (6 bases). Between the trimmed V and J ends, which lost 6 bases and 2 bases, there was a span of 12 bases. The CDR3 runs 14 residues. Germline CDR1 reads SNHLY; CDR2 reads FYNNEI. As DNA, the CDR3 is TGTGCCAGCAGATCCGACAGGAACACAGATACGCAGTATTTT. It encodes CASRSDRNTDTQYF. The complete variable domain, with remaining parts taken from reference TRBV2 and TRBJ2-3, reads EPEVTQTPSHQVTQMGQEVILRCVPISNHLYFYWYRQILGQKVEFLVSFYNNEISEKSEIFDDQFSVERPDGSNFTLKIRSTKLEDSAMYFCASRSDRNTDTQYFGPGTRLTVL.

This clonotype was picked up many times. One junction end does not reproduce the germline sequence, and a read error may be involved. The gene calls are TRBV28 and TRBJ2-2; possibly TRBD2 for D (5 bases). The CDR3 is made up of 15 amino acids. CDR1 MDHEN and CDR2 SYDVKM come from the germline V gene. This CDR3 reads CASTLQAAYTGELLF. CDR3 sequence (DNA): TGTGCCAGCACCCTACAAGCGGCGTACACCGGGGAGCTGTTGTTT.

This clonotype was counted ten times or more. CDR3 residues: CASSPEQLEGILFF. CDR3 DNA: TGTGCCAGCAGTCCAGAACAATTAGAGGGAATACTGTTTTTT. This chain joins TRBV28 and TRBJ1-4, with unresolved D. The V end was cut by 5 bases, the J end by 13 bases, with 20 bases between. The CDR3 loop spans 14 amino acids. The germline V gene has CDR1 MDHEN and CDR2 SYDVKM. The variable domain in full, completed from reference TRBV28 and TRBJ1-4, reads DVKVTQSSRYLVKRTGEKVFLECVQDMDHENMFWYRQDPGLGLRLIYFSYDVKMKEKGDIPEGYSVSREKKERFSLILESASTNQTSMYLCASSPEQLEGILFFGSGTQLSVL.

This clonotype was counted many times. The CDR3 is CASSQERGREAEQYF. The CDR3 nucleotides are TGTGCCAGCAGCCAAGAACGCGGGAGGGAAGCCGAGCAGTACTTC. The V gene is TRBV14, the J gene TRBJ2-7, with 9 bases lining up with TRBD2. Germline lookup yields CDR1 SGHDN and CDR2 FVKESK. With V trimmed by 0 bases and J by 6 bases, 6 bases remained unmatched. The length of the CDR3 is 15 residues. The complete variable domain, with remaining parts taken from reference TRBV14 and TRBJ2-7, reads EAGVTQFPSHSVIEKGQTVTLRCDPISGHDNLYWYRRVMGKEIKFLLHFVKESKQDESGMPNNRFLAERTGGTYSTLKVQPAELEDSGVYFCASSQERGREAEQYFGPGTRLTVT.

This clonotype was seen at least ten times. The chain combines TRBV7-8 with TRBJ1-1; TRBD1 matches at 9 bases. The CDR3 runs 14 residues. The trim removed 4 bases at V and 4 bases at J, leaving 4 bases unmatched. Germline V gene lookup returns CDR1 SGHVS and CDR2 FQNEAQ. Written as DNA, the CDR3 is TGTGCCAGCAGCTACCGGGACAGGGTCACTGAAGCTTTCTTT. It encodes CASSYRDRVTEAFF.